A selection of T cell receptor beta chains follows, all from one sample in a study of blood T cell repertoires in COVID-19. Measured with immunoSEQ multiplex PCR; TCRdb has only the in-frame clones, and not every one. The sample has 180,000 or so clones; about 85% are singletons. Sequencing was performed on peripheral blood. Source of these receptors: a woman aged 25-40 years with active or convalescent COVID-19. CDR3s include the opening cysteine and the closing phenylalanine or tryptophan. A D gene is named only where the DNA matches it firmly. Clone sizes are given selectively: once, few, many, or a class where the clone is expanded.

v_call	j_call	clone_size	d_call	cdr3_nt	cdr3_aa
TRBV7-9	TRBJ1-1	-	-	TGTGCCAGCAGCTTTTTCCTTGGGGCGAACACTGAAGCTTTCTTT	CASSFFLGANTEAFF
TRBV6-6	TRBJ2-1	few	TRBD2	TGTGCCAGCACTTTACAGCGGGAGAAGAATGAGCAGTTCTTC	CASTLQREKNEQFF
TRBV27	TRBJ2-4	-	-	TGTGCCAGCAGTTCAGTCCCTCCCGACAGTTACCTAGCCAAAAACATTCAGTACTTC	CASSSVPPDSYLAKNIQYF
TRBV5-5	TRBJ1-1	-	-	TGTGCCAGCAGTTATTGGTGGGGGGGCGCGGGGGCTTTCTTT	CASSYWWGGAGAFF
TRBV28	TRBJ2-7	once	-	TGTGCCAGCAGGCCCGGTGGGGGGACCTACGAGCAGTACTTC	CASRPGGGTYEQYF
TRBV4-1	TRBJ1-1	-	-	TGCGCCAGTATGGACATATCGAACACTGAAGCTTTCTTT	CASMDISNTEAFF
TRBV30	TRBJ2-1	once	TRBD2	TGTGCCTGGAGTGTACCCGGTAGCGGGGGGATTAATAGGAATGAGCAGTTCTTC	CAWSVPGSGGINRNEQFF
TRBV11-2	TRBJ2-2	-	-	TGTGCCAGCAGCCCCGGCGGGGAGCTGTTTTTT	CASSPGGELFF
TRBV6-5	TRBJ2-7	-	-	TGTGCCAGCAGTTACTCGCCGACGAACCGACAGTACGCGCAGTACTTC	CASSYSPTNRQYAQYF
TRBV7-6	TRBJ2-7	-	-	TGTGCCAGCAGCTTAAAGGGGTCCTACGAGCAGTACTTC	CASSLKGSYEQYF
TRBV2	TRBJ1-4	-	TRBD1	TGTGCCAGAGCCGCCGGGACAGGGTCTGAAAAACTGTTTTTT	CARAAGTGSEKLFF
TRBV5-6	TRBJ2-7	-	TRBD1	TGTGCCAGCAGCGTCGGGACAGCGAACTACGAGCAGTACTTC	CASSVGTANYEQYF
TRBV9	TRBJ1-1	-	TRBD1	TGTGCCAGCAGCGTTGACAGGGTAAGGAACACTGAAGCTTTCTTT	CASSVDRVRNTEAFF
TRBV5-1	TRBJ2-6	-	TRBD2	TGCGCCAGCAGCAGGGGACTAGCGGCGCCTGGGGCCAACGTCCTGACTTTC	CASSRGLAAPGANVLTF
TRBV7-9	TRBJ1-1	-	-	TGTGCCAGCAGCTTACTGCAGGGTAACACTGAAGCTTTCTTT	CASSLLQGNTEAFF
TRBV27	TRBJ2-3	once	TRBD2	TGTGCCAGCAGTTTGGTGGGAGGGTTCGGAGATACGCAGTATTTT	CASSLVGGFGDTQYF
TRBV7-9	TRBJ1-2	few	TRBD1	TGTGCCAGCAGCAGGACAGGGGGAAACGGCTACACCTTC	CASSRTGGNGYTF
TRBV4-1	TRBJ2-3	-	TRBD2	TGCGCCAGCAGCCAAGAATTTGGCGGATTAGCGGGGCCTAGCACAGATACGCAGTATTTT	CASSQEFGGLAGPSTDTQYF
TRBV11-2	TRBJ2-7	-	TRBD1	TGTGCCAGCAGCTTAGGAGGGACAGGCTACGAGCAGTACTTC	CASSLGGTGYEQYF
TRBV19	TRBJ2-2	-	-	TGTGCCAGTAGTATTAAACAGGTCACCGGGGAGCTGTTTTTT	CASSIKQVTGELFF
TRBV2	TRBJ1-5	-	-	TGTGCCAGCTCCCGGAGCCGGGTAAATCAGCCCCAGCATTTT	CASSRSRVNQPQHF
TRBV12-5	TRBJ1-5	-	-	TGTGCAACGGGGGAGGGGAGGCTCGATCAGCCCCAGCATTTT	CATGEGRLDQPQHF
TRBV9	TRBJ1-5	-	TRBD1	TGTGCCAGCAGCGTAACCGGGACAGTTAATCAGCCCCAGCATTTT	CASSVTGTVNQPQHF
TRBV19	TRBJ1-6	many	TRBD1	TGTGCCAGTAGTTCTCGACAGGGGCGAAATTCACCCCTCCACTTT	CASSSRQGRNSPLHF
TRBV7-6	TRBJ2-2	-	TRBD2	TGTGCCAGCAGCTTACGACTAGCGGGAGCTCCGAACACCGGGGAGCTGTTTTTT	CASSLRLAGAPNTGELFF
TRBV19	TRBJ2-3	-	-	TGTGCCAGTAGTTCAGACAGGCGCACAGATACGCAGTATTTT	CASSSDRRTDTQYF
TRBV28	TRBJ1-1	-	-	TGTGCCAGCAGTCTAGGGAACACTGAAGCTTTCTTT	CASSLGNTEAFF
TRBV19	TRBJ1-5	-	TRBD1	TGTGCCAGTGCGACAGGGGGCGTCCAGCCCCAGCATTTT	CASATGGVQPQHF
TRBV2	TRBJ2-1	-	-	TGTGCCAGCAGTGACGACATGGCGGGACTGGAGGAGCAGTTCTTC	CASSDDMAGLEEQFF
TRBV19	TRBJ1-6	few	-	TGTGCCAGTAGTCCGAGAGGAAAGTCCCTCCACTTT	CASSPRGKSLHF
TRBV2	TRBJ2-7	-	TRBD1	TGTGCCAGCAGTGTACTAGGACAGGGTGTCAACGAGCAGTACTTC	CASSVLGQGVNEQYF